This passage covers 27 T cell receptor beta chains from one sample sequenced in a study of blood T cells in healthy people across ages. The authors ran a second PCR of roughly 6 to 12 cycles using a sample-barcoded 5' primer and a J-beta primer mix. TCRdb fed the 5' RACE reads into MiXCR, producing one record per CDR3 protein. Among about 800,000 distinct CDR3 sequences listed, 25% were seen once. This sample also belongs to another study, concerning T cells of mothers and their children.

The specimen sequenced was blood. All receptors come from a boy between 10 and 17 years old in good health.

This clonotype has ten or more counts. The V call is TRBV28, the J call TRBJ2-4; D ambiguous. Germline CDR1 is MDHEN and CDR2 is SYDVKM. Trimming removed 3 bases at V and 4 bases at J, with 4 bases between. The CDR3 is made up of 12 amino acids. The CDR3 bases are TGTGCCAGCAGTTTTGGTAAAAACATTCAGTACTTC. As protein: CASSFGKNIQYF.

This clonotype was found many times. V and J are TRBV5-6 and TRBJ2-5; the D is unclear. The J call may be incorrect, as the DNA end agrees better with TRBJ2-7. In germline, CDR1 is SGHDT, CDR2 YYEEEE. The CDR3 consists of 15 residues. CDR3 DNA sequence: TGTGCCAGCAGCCCAAAAGGAAGCCCTTACTACGAGCAGTACTTC. It specifies CASSPKGSPYYEQYF.

This clonotype was seen a few times. J is TRBJ1-6 and V is TRBV20-1; D gene unclear. CDR1 and CDR2 from the germline V gene are DFQATT and SNEGSKA (reference sequence). V shed 1 base and J shed 7 bases, with 5 bases lying between them. The CDR3 sequence is 12 residues long. For the CDR3, the DNA is TGCAGTGCTAGAGTTCCGAATTCACCCCTCCACTTT. Amino acids: CSARVPNSPLHF.

The CDR3 DNA reads as TGTGCCAGCTCACTACTGGACAGCCGGGGGTTGGATGAGCAGTTCTTC. It codes for CASSLLDSRGLDEQFF. V is TRBV18 and J is TRBJ2-5; tentatively, D is TRBD1 or TRBD2 (6 bases each). The J call may be wrong; the DNA end is better matched by TRBJ2-1. CDR1 is KGHSH, CDR2 LQKENI, per germline. The CDR3 is made up of 16 amino acids.

Only a few counts were recorded for this clonotype. V is TRBV5-1 and J is TRBJ1-5; a weak D match, TRBD1 (5 bases). Trimming removed 4 bases from V and 5 bases from J, with 13 bases in between. The CDR3 totals 14 residues. Germline V CDR1 and CDR2: SGHRS, YFSETQ. The DNA for the CDR3 is TGCGCCAGCAGCGTCGGGGACTCGGATCAGCCCCAGCATTTT. This translates into CASSVGDSDQPQHF.

The V gene is TRBV11-2, the J gene TRBJ1-1; D is undetermined. Germline V gene lookup returns CDR1 SGHAT and CDR2 FQNNGV. The V end was cut by 1 base, the J end by 1 base, with 7 bases between. This CDR3 is built from 14 residues. The CDR3, as DNA: TGTGCCAGCAGCTTAGTTCTTGGGAACACTGAAGCTTTCTTT. Its translation is CASSLVLGNTEAFF.

This clonotype was picked up a small number of times. The V gene is TRBV3-1, the J gene TRBJ1-1; TRBD1 is a possible D gene (5 bases). With 5 bases removed from V and 3 bases from J, the gap between germline ends came to 13 bases. The V gene's germline CDR1 is LGHDT and CDR2 YNNKEL (reference sequence). The CDR3 totals 14 residues. CDR3 sequence (DNA): TGTGCCAGCAGCTGGACATCCCGCGACACTGAAGCTTTCTTT. Translating it yields CASSWTSRDTEAFF.

This rearrangement joins TRBV7-3 to TRBJ2-3, with 8 bases that match TRBD2. Germline values: CDR1 SGHTA, CDR2 FQGTGA. CDR3 length: 14 residues. V lost 4 bases, J lost 5 bases, and 5 bases stayed unmatched. The CDR3 coding sequence is TGTGCCAGCAGCTCAGCGGGAGTTGTAGATACGCAGTATTTT. Translated: CASSSAGVVDTQYF.

CDR3 amino acids: CASSQGLDWNTEAFF. The DNA for the CDR3 is TGTGCCAGCAGCCAAGGCTTAGACTGGAACACTGAAGCTTTCTTT. The chain couples TRBV4-2 to TRBJ1-1; D not certain. V lost 1 base, J lost 1 base, and 10 bases lay in between. The CDR3 is 15 residues long. The germline gives CDR1 LGHNA, CDR2 YNFKEQ.

V usage is TRBV6-5 and J usage is TRBJ2-4, with D possibly matching TRBD1 (6 bases). CDR1 and CDR2 from the germline V gene are MNHEY and SVGAGI. V gave up 2 bases and J gave up 4 bases, with 15 bases separating them. The CDR3 sequence is 16 residues long. The CDR3 sequence: CASSYTGRGRKNIQYF. The DNA of the CDR3 is TGTGCCAGCAGTTACACAGGCAGGGGCCGAAAAAACATTCAGTACTTC.

In its sample, this clonotype was seen a few times. The chain couples TRBV4-1 to TRBJ2-3; D is possibly TRBD1 or TRBD2 (6 bases each). The length of the CDR3 is 16 residues. Germline lookup yields CDR1 MGHRA and CDR2 YSYEKL. With 2 bases removed from V and 3 bases from J, the gap between germline ends came to 15 bases. CDR3 protein: CASSQPGAGTTDTQYF. The CDR3 region has the DNA TGCGCCAGCAGCCAACCGGGGGCGGGGACGACAGATACGCAGTATTTT.

This clonotype showed up just a few times. This rearrangement joins TRBV7-2 to TRBJ1-6; D ambiguous. The CDR3 is 18 residues long. The germline V and J ends were trimmed by 2 bases and 0 bases, with 14 bases remaining between them. Germline CDR1 reads SGHTA; CDR2 reads FQGNSA. For the CDR3, the DNA is TGTGCCAGCAGCTTAAACCCCCCAGGAAGCTCCTATAATTCACCCCTCCACTTT. The encoded protein is CASSLNPPGSSYNSPLHF.

The rearrangement links TRBV9 to TRBJ2-5; 9 bases fit TRBD2. The J call could be wrong; TRBJ2-1 is a better fit for the DNA end. The CDR3 length is 15 residues. Per the germline V gene, CDR1 is SGDLS and CDR2 is YYNGEE. CDR3 DNA: TGTGCCAGCAGCGTATTGGCTAGCGGGAACAATGAGCAGTTCTTC. This gives the protein CASSVLASGNNEQFF.

This clonotype was seen a handful of times. The V gene is TRBV4-3, the J gene TRBJ2-5; weak D call: TRBD2 (7 bases). The J call may be mistaken, given a closer DNA end match to TRBJ2-1. Looked up from germline, CDR1 is LGHNA and CDR2 is YSLEER. The CDR3 totals 17 residues. CDR3 in amino acids: CASSQDPGGERGNEQFF. As DNA, the CDR3 is TGCGCCAGCAGCCAAGATCCGGGGGGCGAGAGGGGCAATGAGCAGTTCTTC.

This clonotype was seen more than once but under ten times. The V gene is TRBV2, the J gene TRBJ2-5; D is uncertain. The germline V gene has CDR1 SNHLY and CDR2 FYNNEI. CDR3 length: 14 amino acids. Trimming took 3 bases from V and 2 from J, leaving 10 bases between them. The CDR3 DNA follows: TGTGCCAGCAGTGACCACAGCGTTCAAGAGACCCAGTACTTC. Encoded protein: CASSDHSVQETQYF.

The table lists this clonotype with a few counts. The V gene is TRBV29-1, the J gene TRBJ2-1; D might be TRBD1 or TRBD2, each matching 5 bases. The length of the CDR3 is 12 residues. The germline V gene has CDR1 SQVTM and CDR2 ANQGSEA. CDR3 region: CRCRDPYNEQFF. The CDR3 DNA reads as TGCCGCTGCCGGGACCCCTACAATGAGCAGTTCTTC.

V usage is TRBV5-1 and J usage is TRBJ2-1, with 11 bases matching TRBD2. CDR3 length: 15 amino acids. V gave up 5 bases and J gave up 10 bases; unmatched junction bases: 11. In germline, CDR1 is SGHRS, CDR2 YFSETQ. CDR3 amino acids: CASRSGTSGPQEQFF. In nucleotides, the CDR3 is TGCGCCAGCAGATCCGGGACTAGCGGCCCCCAGGAGCAGTTCTTC.

DNA of the CDR3: TGTGCCAGCTCACCACAAATGACAGAAGAGACCCAGTACTTC. Its protein is CASSPQMTEETQYF. This chain connects TRBV18 to TRBJ2-5; D is possibly TRBD1 (5 bases). CDR1 and CDR2 from the germline V gene are KGHSH and LQKENI. V shed 1 base and J shed 3 bases, with 9 bases lying between them. The CDR3 is 14 residues long.

This clonotype appeared a few times. CDR3 protein: CASSPTGTGLREQYF. In DNA, the CDR3 is TGTGCCAGCAGCCCGACCGGGACAGGACTTCGCGAGCAGTACTTC. The genes are TRBV7-8 and TRBJ2-5; the match to TRBD1 covers 8 bases. The J call could be wrong; TRBJ2-7 is a better fit for the DNA end. The CDR3 runs to 15 residues. Looked up from germline, CDR1 is SGHVS and CDR2 is FQNEAQ.

Comment on this clonotype: At one of its ends the junction is not consistent with the germline gene, which may arise from a read error. The chain links TRBV12-3 or TRBV12-4 to TRBJ2-3, with TRBD2 matching over 7 bases. CDR3 length: 14 amino acids. Here the CDR3 reads CASSSGGRADAQYF. The CDR3 DNA is TGTGCCAGCAGTTCCGGGGGGAGAGCAGATGCGCAGTATTTT.

The chain combines TRBV12-3 or TRBV12-4 with TRBJ2-5, with TRBD1 matching 10 bases. The CDR3 extends over 14 amino acids. The junction had 2 bases not matched to a gene; V was cut back by 5 bases and J by 2 bases. CDR3 bases: TGTGCCAGCAGTAAGGACAGGGGGCAAGAGACCCAGTACTTC. It is translated as CASSKDRGQETQYF.

This chain joins TRBV7-2 and TRBJ2-3; 12 bases match TRBD2. From germline, CDR1 is SGHTA and CDR2 FQGNSA. V trimming: 4 bases; J trimming: 6 bases; junction bases outside the gene matches: 17. This CDR3 is built from 19 residues. DNA for the CDR3: TGTGCCAGCAGCTCAGGGACTAGCGGGTCAGTGGTATCTGGGGATACGCAGTATTTT. Its protein product is CASSSGTSGSVVSGDTQYF. The whole variable domain, remainder taken from reference TRBV7-2 and TRBJ2-3, is GAGVSQSPSNKVTEKGKDVELRCDPISGHTALYWYRQSLGQGLEFLIYFQGNSAPDKSGLPSDRFSAERTGGSVSTLTIQRTQQEDSAVYLCASSSGTSGSVVSGDTQYFGPGTRLTVL.

V is TRBV29-1 and J is TRBJ2-1, with D possibly being TRBD2 (6 bases). The CDR3 loop spans 14 amino acids. Looked up from germline, CDR1 is SQVTM and CDR2 is ANQGSEA. V lost 3 bases, J lost 2 bases, and 11 bases lay in between. The CDR3 region has the DNA TGCAGCGTTGAGGGGGGAACGGCCTACAATGAGCAGTTCTTC. This sequence encodes CSVEGGTAYNEQFF.

This clonotype appeared a few times. This chain uses TRBV3-1 with TRBJ2-7, with 9 bases that match TRBD2. The germline CDR1 and CDR2 sequences are LGHDT and YNNKEL (reference sequence). The CDR3 runs to 16 residues. V trimming: 0 bases; J trimming: 2 bases; junction bases outside the gene matches: 5. The CDR3 sequence: CASSQDRLAGPYEQYF. The CDR3 nucleotides are TGTGCCAGCAGCCAAGATCGCCTAGCGGGACCCTACGAGCAGTACTTC.

V and J are TRBV7-2 and TRBJ2-3, with TRBD1 as a possible D gene (6 bases). Germline V lookup: CDR1 SGHTA, CDR2 FQGNSA. The CDR3 runs to 16 residues. Trimming took 11 bases from V and 3 from J, leaving 24 bases between them. The chain's CDR3 is CASRDRGGFRTDTQYF. The CDR3 region has the DNA TGTGCCTCCAGAGACCGAGGGGGTTTTAGGACAGATACGCAGTATTTT.

The chain joins TRBV30 to TRBJ2-3, with unresolved D. Germline-derived CDR1 and CDR2 are GTSNPN and SVGIG (reference sequence). The CDR3 length is 15 residues. Trimming removed 0 bases from V and 2 bases from J, with 12 bases in between. The CDR3 here is CAWSVPWRLTDTQYF. As DNA, the CDR3 is TGTGCCTGGAGTGTACCATGGCGGCTCACAGATACGCAGTATTTT.

The table lists this clonotype with a few counts. A junction boundary mismatches the germline segment, possibly from a read error. The V gene is TRBV2, the J gene TRBJ1-5; D not certain. Germline loops: CDR1 SNHLY, CDR2 FYNNEI. CDR3 length equals 14 residues. CDR3 sequence reads: CASSDVGSNQPQHF. The CDR3 DNA reads TGTGCCAGCAGTGACGTGGGTAGCAACCAGCCCCAGCATTTT.